The 19 T cell receptor beta chains below come from one sample, sequenced in a study of T-cell reconstitution after alpha-beta-depleted transplantation in children (dated by TCRdb to the mid-2010s). The method behind the library was PCR. The data were produced on an Illumina HiSeq 2500. TCR library preparation used molecular barcoding, with unique molecular identifiers applied to normalize quantification of the TCRbeta repertoire. Using fastp at Q25 and MiXCR, TCRdb reprocessed the public reads and kept productive beta chains. Merged by CDR3 protein, the rows form single entries marked with the most common genes and DNA. Within this sample are some 590,000 distinct CDR3 sequences, with about 10% of them counted one time only. The top ten clones comprise roughly 4% of the sample. Sequencing was performed on PBMCs from the stem cell graft donor, taken from the stem cell graft. The receptors derive from a human donor who donated a stem cell graft to a child with acute myeloid leukemia.

This clonotype appeared a few times. The DNA of the CDR3 is TGTGCCATCAGCGATAATAGCGGGGCAAGGGAGCAGTTCTTC. It is translated as CAISDNSGAREQFF. The chain recombines TRBV10-3 with TRBJ2-1; 8 nucleotides agree with TRBD2. V was pared by 6 bases and J by 10 bases, with 11 bases of the junction left unmatched. CDR1 and CDR2 (germline): ENHRY, SYGVKD. The CDR3 has 14 amino acids.

This clonotype was seen a handful of times. The rearrangement links TRBV7-9 to TRBJ2-3; 11 bases fit TRBD2. V lost 7 bases, J lost 7 bases, and 10 bases stayed unmatched. Germline V gene sequence: CDR1 SEHNR, CDR2 FQNEAQ (reference sequence). This CDR3 spans 15 amino acids. The DNA of the CDR3 is TGTGCCAGCAACCCAGATAGCGGGAGGGCCTATACGCAGTATTTT. As protein: CASNPDSGRAYTQYF.

As to this clonotype: Mismatch with germline at one junction end may stem from a read error. V usage is TRBV27 and J usage is TRBJ2-5; D assignment may be TRBD1 or TRBD2 (5 bases each). CDR1 is MNHEY, CDR2 SMNVEV, per germline (reference sequence). The CDR3 consists of 12 residues. CDR3 amino acids: CANSGGDETQYF. CDR3 coding DNA: TGTGCCAACAGTGGGGGAGACGAGACCCAGTACTTC.

This clonotype was counted between two and nine times. The chain links TRBV27 to TRBJ1-2; TRBD1 agrees at 7 bases. Germline CDR1 reads MNHEY; CDR2 reads SMNVEV (reference sequence). This CDR3 region has 15 residues. Unmatched junction bases numbered 13, after V lost 5 bases and J lost 7 bases. CDR3: CASSKLDRDVGGYTF. The DNA of the CDR3 is TGTGCCAGCAGTAAACTAGACAGGGACGTCGGTGGCTACACCTTC.

This clonotype was seen repeatedly, ten times or more. The genes are TRBV10-3 and TRBJ1-5, with D uncertain. Germline V CDR1 and CDR2: ENHRY, SYGVKD. The CDR3 runs 14 residues. The V gene lost 5 bases and the J gene lost 4 bases, with 12 bases spanning the gap. The CDR3 loop reads CAISPQYGNQPQHF. CDR3 coding DNA: TGTGCCATCAGTCCACAGTATGGGAATCAGCCCCAGCATTTT.

The CDR3, as DNA: TGTGCCTGGAGTAGGGGGTCCTACGAGCAGTACTTC. It yields the protein CAWSRGSYEQYF. The chain carries TRBV30 and TRBJ2-7, with D possibly being TRBD1 (6 bases). Germline-derived CDR1 and CDR2 are GTSNPN and SVGIG (reference sequence). The CDR3 is 12 residues long. V lost 2 bases to trimming and J lost 1 base, with 6 bases between them.

In this sample, this clonotype turned up many times. The chain uses TRBV20-1 and TRBJ2-2; 11 bases fit TRBD2. J was trimmed by 4 bases and V by 6 bases; bases with no gene match: 10. This CDR3 contains 16 residues. Germline CDR1 reads DFQATT; CDR2 reads SNEGSKA (reference sequence). The CDR3 sequence: CSATIAGGPSTGELFF. The CDR3 DNA is TGCAGTGCCACAATAGCGGGAGGGCCTAGCACCGGGGAGCTGTTTTTT.

J is TRBJ1-2 and V is TRBV28, with 9 bases matching TRBD1. Germline V gives CDR1 MDHEN, CDR2 SYDVKM. The CDR3 is made up of 16 amino acids. J gave up 7 bases and V 5 bases, and 14 bases lay outside the gene matches. CDR3 sequence (DNA): TGTGCCAGCAGTGCACGGACCGGGGACAGGGAGGTTGGCTACACCTTC. Its translation: CASSARTGDREVGYTF.

Many counts were recorded for this clonotype. CDR3 nucleotide sequence: TGTGCCAGCAGCCCTATGGGGGCGAAGTCCTACGAGCAGTACTTC. Encoded protein: CASSPMGAKSYEQYF. V and J are TRBV5-4 and TRBJ2-7, with D perhaps matching TRBD1 (6 bases). From germline, CDR1 is SGHNT and CDR2 YYREEE (reference sequence). The CDR3 loop spans 15 amino acids. The V end lost 4 bases, the J end lost 1 base, and 15 bases lay between the germline ends. Supplemented by reference TRBV5-4 and TRBJ2-7, the full variable domain reads ETGVTQSPTHLIKTRGQQVTLRCSSQSGHNTVSWYQQALGQGPQFIFQYYREEENGRGNFPPRFSGLQFPNYSSELNVNALELDDSALYLCASSPMGAKSYEQYFGPGTRLTVT.

The V and J genes are TRBV6-2 or TRBV6-3 and TRBJ2-1; 12 bases agree with TRBD2. Germline CDR1 and CDR2: MNHEY and SVGEGT. There are 15 residues in the CDR3. With V trimmed by 6 bases and J by 10 bases, 10 bases remained unmatched. The CDR3: CASSSRTSGIGEQFF. The CDR3 coding sequence is TGTGCCAGCAGCTCCCGGACTAGCGGGATTGGGGAGCAGTTCTTC.

This clonotype was picked up many times. The chain combines TRBV5-4 with TRBJ2-1, with TRBD1 identical over 9 bases. V shed 4 bases, J shed 6 bases, and the junction held 2 bases outside the gene matches. Germline V gene lookup returns CDR1 SGHNT and CDR2 YYREEE (reference sequence). The CDR3 covers 13 residues. CDR3 protein: CASSGTGLNEQFF. The CDR3 DNA follows: TGTGCCAGCAGCGGGACAGGGCTCAATGAGCAGTTCTTC.

The chain's CDR3 is CASSPRAGAHSNQPQHF. Here the CDR3 DNA reads TGTGCCAGCAGCCCACGGGCAGGTGCTCATAGCAATCAGCCCCAGCATTTT. The chain links TRBV7-2 to TRBJ1-5; D not resolved. This CDR3 is built from 17 residues. V lost 5 bases, J lost 0 bases, and 17 bases lay in between. The germline V gene encodes CDR1 SGHTA and CDR2 FQGNSA.

This clonotype has just a few counts. This chain connects TRBV12-3 or TRBV12-4 to TRBJ2-5, with D perhaps matching TRBD2 (5 bases). Deletions cut 6 bases from V and 7 bases from J, with 21 bases between. The CDR3 consists of 15 residues. The DNA for the CDR3 is TGTGCCAGCAGACCTACATCTGGGCAACGGGGGACCCAGTACTTC. It translates to CASRPTSGQRGTQYF.

This clonotype was detected only a few times. The chain recombines TRBV20-1 with TRBJ2-3, with TRBD2 identical over 11 bases. Germline CDR1 reads DFQATT; CDR2 reads SNEGSKA (reference sequence). The length of the CDR3 is 16 residues. J lost 2 bases, V lost 6 bases, and 10 bases had no gene match. This CDR3 is CSANNPGLADTDTQYF. The CDR3 DNA reads as TGCAGTGCCAACAACCCGGGACTAGCGGACACAGATACGCAGTATTTT.

The rearrangement uses TRBV29-1 and TRBJ2-7; D is unresolved. V dropped 5 bases and J dropped 2 bases, with 16 bases sitting between them. CDR1 is SQVTM, CDR2 ANQGSEA, per germline. The CDR3 runs to 14 residues. CDR3 in amino acids: CSVSKTSSAYEQYF. The CDR3 region has the DNA TGCAGCGTTTCGAAGACTTCAAGCGCCTACGAGCAGTACTTC.

This rearrangement joins TRBV9 to TRBJ1-2; D is ambiguous. The CDR3 is made up of 15 amino acids. Germline V gene data show CDR1 as SGDLS and CDR2 as YYNGEE. Trimming pared 0 bases from V and 0 bases from J, leaving 9 bases between. The CDR3: CASSVGVTSNYGYTF. CDR3 DNA sequence: TGTGCCAGCAGCGTAGGAGTCACCTCTAACTATGGCTACACCTTC.

This clonotype was counted only a few times. The rearrangement links TRBV6-1 to TRBJ2-7; 10 bases match TRBD2. Germline V CDR1 and CDR2: MNHNS, SASEGT. The CDR3 consists of 16 residues. V lost 7 bases, J lost 2 bases, and 11 bases stayed unmatched. CDR3 DNA: TGTGCCAGCACCACACCACTAGCGGGAAGGGCCTACGAGCAGTACTTC. Translated, it gives CASTTPLAGRAYEQYF.

This clonotype was counted between two and nine times. The chain employs TRBV15 and TRBJ2-3, with unresolved D. The CDR3 is made up of 17 amino acids. Germline loops: CDR1 LNHNV, CDR2 YYDKDF (reference sequence). V shed 5 bases and J shed 0 bases, with 18 bases lying between them. The CDR3 loop is CATSSGWAFTSTDTQYF. CDR3 DNA sequence: TGTGCCACCAGCTCTGGGTGGGCATTCACTAGCACAGATACGCAGTATTTT.

The J gene is TRBJ2-1, the V gene TRBV24-1, with 12 bases matching TRBD2. With V trimmed by 5 bases and J by 1 base, 5 bases remained unmatched. This CDR3 comprises 17 residues. Germline values: CDR1 KGHDR, CDR2 SFDVKD. In DNA, the CDR3 is TGTGCCACCAGTGCCCTGGGACTAGCGGGTTCCTACAATGAGCAGTTCTTC. Translation: CATSALGLAGSYNEQFF.